This TCR beta chain was sequenced during a study of CD8 T cells in ankylosing spondylitis. Study outcomes and limitations: A motif in TCR beta, a set of roughly eight highly homologous variants, appeared characteristic of ankylosing spondylitis blood.

This clonotype was counted only a few times. Its cognate antigen is unknown. TCRdb redid the calling of the 5' RACE reads with MiXCR, one entry per CDR3 protein. The top ten clones hold 15% to 20% of a sample with over 700,000 distinct CDR3 sequences, about 20% of them seen once. Trimming left V 3 bases short and J 2 bases short, with 14 bases between. Germline-derived CDR1 and CDR2 are MNHEY and SVGAGI. This CDR3 has 16 residues. The material sequenced was blood, either unsorted or a sorted T cell fraction (not recorded which). The TCR comes from a male donor with ankylosing spondylitis. J is TRBJ1-5 and V is TRBV6-5, with D perhaps TRBD1 (5 bases). The CDR3 region is CASSYGGEGRNQPQHF. The CDR3 DNA reads TGTGCCAGCAGTTATGGGGGGGAGGGACGCAATCAGCCCCAGCATTTT.